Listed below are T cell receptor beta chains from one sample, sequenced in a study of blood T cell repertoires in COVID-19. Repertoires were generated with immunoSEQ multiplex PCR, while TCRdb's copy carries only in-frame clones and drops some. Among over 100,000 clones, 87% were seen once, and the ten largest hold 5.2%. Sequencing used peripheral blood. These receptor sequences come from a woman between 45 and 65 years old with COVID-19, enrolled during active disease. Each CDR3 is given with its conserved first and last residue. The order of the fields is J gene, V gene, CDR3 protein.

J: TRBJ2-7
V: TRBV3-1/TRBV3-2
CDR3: CASSLRADSSYEQYF

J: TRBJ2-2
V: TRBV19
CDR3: CASRGQGLAGGNTGELFF

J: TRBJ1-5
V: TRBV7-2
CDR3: CASSSRQGNQPQHF

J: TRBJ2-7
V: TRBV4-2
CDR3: CASSQRSSGGGTYEQYF

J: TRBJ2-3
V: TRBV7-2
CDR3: CASSPEGLQADTQYF

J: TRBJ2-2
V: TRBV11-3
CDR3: CASSLDPGANTGELFF

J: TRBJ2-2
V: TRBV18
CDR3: CASSPLAGDTGELFF

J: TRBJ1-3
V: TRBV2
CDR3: CASSNTGTSALAGNTIYF

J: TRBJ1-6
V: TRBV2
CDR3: CASGTGLGPLHF

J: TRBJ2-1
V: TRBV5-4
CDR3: CASSPGGRYNEQFF

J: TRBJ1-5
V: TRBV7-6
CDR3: CASSLYPGQGNQPQHF

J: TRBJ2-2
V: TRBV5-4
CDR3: CASTPGGANTGELFF

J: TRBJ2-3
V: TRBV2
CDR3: CASGGGADTQYF

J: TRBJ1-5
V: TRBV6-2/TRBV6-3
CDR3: CASSYSGGGQPQHF

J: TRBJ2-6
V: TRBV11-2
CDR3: CASSASRDRGFSGANVLTF

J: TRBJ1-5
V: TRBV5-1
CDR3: CASSKQGVDGNQPQHF

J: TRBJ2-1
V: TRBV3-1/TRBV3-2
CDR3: CASSQDPRLAGEGSDEQFF

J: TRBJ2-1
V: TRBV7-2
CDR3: CASSPMGGNYNEQFF

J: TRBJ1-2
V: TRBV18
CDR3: CASSLNRGSPNYGYTF

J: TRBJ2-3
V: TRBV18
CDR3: CASSPKTGFTDTQYF

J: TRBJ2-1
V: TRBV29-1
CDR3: CSVEDSGAGEQFF

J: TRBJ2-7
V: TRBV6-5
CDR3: CASSYSGTGTYEQYF

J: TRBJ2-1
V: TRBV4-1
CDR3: CASSQVLAGDRNEQFF

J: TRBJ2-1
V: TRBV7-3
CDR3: CASSLMTGNEQFF

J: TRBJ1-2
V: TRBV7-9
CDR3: CASSLDQVSNYGYTF

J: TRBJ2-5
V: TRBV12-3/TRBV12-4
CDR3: CASSFSRGETQYF

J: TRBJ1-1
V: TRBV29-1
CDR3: CSSRGGMNTEAFF

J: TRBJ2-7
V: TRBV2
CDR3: CASSYNYEQYF

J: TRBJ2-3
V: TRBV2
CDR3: CASTERDRTDTQYF

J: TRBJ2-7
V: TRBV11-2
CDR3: CASSLEGRGKFF

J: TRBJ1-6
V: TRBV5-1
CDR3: CASSRGTGEDSPLHF

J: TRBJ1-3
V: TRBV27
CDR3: CASSLSGHTGNTIYF

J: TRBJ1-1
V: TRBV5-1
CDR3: CASSRSGTGDGEAFF

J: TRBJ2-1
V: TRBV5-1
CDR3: CASSPDSLLGQFF

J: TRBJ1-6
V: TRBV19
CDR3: CASSITGTVFRSYNSPLHF

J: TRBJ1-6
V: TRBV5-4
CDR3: CASSLQGYVNSPLHF

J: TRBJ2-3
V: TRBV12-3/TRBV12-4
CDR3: CASTGGAPDTQYF

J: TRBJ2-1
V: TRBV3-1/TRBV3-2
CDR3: CASSQDVLAGGGDEQFF

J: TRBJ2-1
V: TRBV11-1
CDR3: CASSIRHGSYEQFF

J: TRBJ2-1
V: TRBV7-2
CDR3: CASSLGPAGLYNEQFF

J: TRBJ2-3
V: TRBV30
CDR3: CACGTSGADTQYF

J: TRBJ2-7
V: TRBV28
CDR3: CASSFGQAPEQYF

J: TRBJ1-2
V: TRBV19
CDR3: CASRQDNYGYTF